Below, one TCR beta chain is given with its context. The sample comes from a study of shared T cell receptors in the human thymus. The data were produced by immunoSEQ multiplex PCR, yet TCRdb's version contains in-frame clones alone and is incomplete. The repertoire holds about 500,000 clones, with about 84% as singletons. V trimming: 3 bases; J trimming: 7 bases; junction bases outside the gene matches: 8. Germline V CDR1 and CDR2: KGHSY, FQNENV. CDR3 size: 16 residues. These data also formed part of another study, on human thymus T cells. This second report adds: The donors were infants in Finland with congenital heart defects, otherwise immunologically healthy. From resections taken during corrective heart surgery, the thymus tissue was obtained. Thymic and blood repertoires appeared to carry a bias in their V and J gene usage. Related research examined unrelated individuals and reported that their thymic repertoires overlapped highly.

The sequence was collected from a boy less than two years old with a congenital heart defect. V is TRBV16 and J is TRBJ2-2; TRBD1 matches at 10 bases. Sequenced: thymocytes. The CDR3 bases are TGTGCCAGCAGCCATAACGACAGGGGGCGTATCGGGGAGCTGTTTTTT. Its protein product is CASSHNDRGRIGELFF.